These T cell receptor beta chains were read from a single sample in a study of blood T cell repertoires in COVID-19. Profiled with immunoSEQ multiplex PCR; TCRdb holds only in-frame clones, not every one. The sample records over 250,000 clones, about 89% being singletons. Sequencing input: PBMCs or T cells enriched from blood (not recorded which). The receptors here all came from a man aged 35 to 55 who had recovered from COVID-19. Each CDR3 is given with its conserved first and last residue. A D gene is named only where the DNA matches it firmly. The listing skips clone size in some rows; elsewhere it reads once, few, many or a size class.

V: TRBV5-1; size: NA; D: NA; J: TRBJ2-5; DNA: TGCGCCAGCAGCCCCTCCCAAGAGACCCAGTACTTC; CDR3: CASSPSQETQYF
V: TRBV4-1; size: NA; D: TRBD2; J: TRBJ2-7; DNA: TGCGCCAGCAGCCAAGTTCGGCGGGGGGCGGGCTACGAGCAGTACTTC; CDR3: CASSQVRRGAGYEQYF
V: TRBV13; size: NA; D: TRBD1; J: TRBJ1-2; DNA: TGTGCCAGCAGCTTGACAGGGGGCTTCGGCTACACCTTC; CDR3: CASSLTGGFGYTF
V: TRBV5-1; size: NA; D: NA; J: TRBJ2-5; DNA: TGCGCCAGCAGCGGGGAGTGGGCCAGGTCCAAGACCCAGTACTTC; CDR3: CASSGEWARSKTQYF
V: TRBV7-9; size: NA; D: NA; J: TRBJ1-2; DNA: TGTGCCAGCAGCATATCGGGAGTCTATGGCTACACCTTC; CDR3: CASSISGVYGYTF
V: TRBV18; size: NA; D: TRBD1; J: TRBJ1-1; DNA: TGTGCCAGCTCAGCAACCTGGACAGGACAGAACACTGAAGCTTTCTTT; CDR3: CASSATWTGQNTEAFF
V: TRBV29-1; size: NA; D: NA; J: TRBJ1-1; DNA: TGCAGCGTCGTACAGGGAAATCCGAACACTGAAGCTTTCTTT; CDR3: CSVVQGNPNTEAFF
V: TRBV29-1; size: NA; D: NA; J: TRBJ2-3; DNA: TGCAGCGTTGAGGTAACAGGCACAGATACGCAGTATTTT; CDR3: CSVEVTGTDTQYF
V: TRBV12-3/TRBV12-4; size: NA; D: NA; J: TRBJ1-6; DNA: TGTGCCAGCAGTCCCGGTTGGAATTCACCCCTCCACTTT; CDR3: CASSPGWNSPLHF
V: TRBV7-2; size: NA; D: TRBD1; J: TRBJ2-5; DNA: TGTGCCAGCAGCCATGGGACAGGGGGTAGGGAGACCCAGTACTTC; CDR3: CASSHGTGGRETQYF
V: TRBV5-1; size: NA; D: TRBD1; J: TRBJ2-5; DNA: TGCGCCAGCAGGGTATTGCCGGACAGGGGAGAGACCCAGTACTTC; CDR3: CASRVLPDRGETQYF
V: TRBV18; size: NA; D: NA; J: TRBJ2-2; DNA: TGTGCCAGCTCACCGCAGGGTGAGGCCGGGGAGCTGTTTTTT; CDR3: CASSPQGEAGELFF
V: TRBV5-1; size: NA; D: TRBD2; J: TRBJ2-1; DNA: TGCGCCAGCAGCATTAGTAGCGGGAGGGTTTATGAGCAGTTCTTC; CDR3: CASSISSGRVYEQFF
V: TRBV5-1; size: once; D: NA; J: TRBJ2-1; DNA: TGCGCCAGCAGCTATGAGGCCTCCTACAATGAGCAGTTCTTC; CDR3: CASSYEASYNEQFF
V: TRBV6-1; size: NA; D: NA; J: TRBJ1-2; DNA: TGTGCCAGCAGTGAATGGGCCCGAAACCCCTATGGCTACACCTTC; CDR3: CASSEWARNPYGYTF
V: TRBV6-2/TRBV6-3; size: NA; D: TRBD2; J: TRBJ2-5; DNA: TGTGCCAGCAGTACTGACCCGGGGACTAGCCTACGGTTGGGGACCCAGTACTTC; CDR3: CASSTDPGTSLRLGTQYF
V: TRBV5-6; size: once; D: TRBD1; J: TRBJ1-1; DNA: TGTGCCAGCAGCTTTGGGGACAGGCCCAACACTGAAGCTTTCTTT; CDR3: CASSFGDRPNTEAFF
V: TRBV13; size: NA; D: NA; J: TRBJ2-4; DNA: TGTGCCAGCAGCTCCAGGGGTTTCGAGAACATTCAGTACTTC; CDR3: CASSSRGFENIQYF
V: TRBV25-1; size: NA; D: NA; J: TRBJ1-1; DNA: TGTGCCAGCACAACCGGGGGGGCGCGTACTGAAGCTTTCTTT; CDR3: CASTTGGARTEAFF
V: TRBV11-3; size: once; D: NA; J: TRBJ1-2; DNA: TGTGCCAGCAGCTTAGACCACTCTAACTATGGCTACACCTTC; CDR3: CASSLDHSNYGYTF
V: TRBV28; size: NA; D: TRBD2; J: TRBJ2-7; DNA: TGTGCCAGCAGCGCTAAGACTAGCGGGGTAACCTACGAGCAGTACTTC; CDR3: CASSAKTSGVTYEQYF
V: TRBV3-1/TRBV3-2; size: NA; D: NA; J: TRBJ1-2; DNA: TGTGCCAGCAGCCAAGACCCGGGGATTGGTGGCTACACCTTC; CDR3: CASSQDPGIGGYTF
V: TRBV7-3; size: NA; D: NA; J: TRBJ1-1; DNA: TGTGCCAGCAGCTTAGACATACAGGGAGTTACTGAAGCTTTCTTT; CDR3: CASSLDIQGVTEAFF
V: TRBV12-3/TRBV12-4; size: NA; D: NA; J: TRBJ1-2; DNA: TGTGCCAGCAGCCCTTACGGGAACGGCTACACCTTC; CDR3: CASSPYGNGYTF
V: TRBV7-3; size: NA; D: TRBD2; J: TRBJ2-3; DNA: TGTGCCAGCAGCATAGGACTAGCGGGGGGCACAGATACGCAGTATTTT; CDR3: CASSIGLAGGTDTQYF
V: TRBV5-1; size: NA; D: NA; J: TRBJ1-4; DNA: TGCGCCAGCAGCTTAGAGGCTACGGGTGAAAAACTGTTTTTT; CDR3: CASSLEATGEKLFF
V: TRBV5-4; size: NA; D: NA; J: TRBJ1-4; DNA: TGTGCCAGCAGCATCGGGGGAACTAATGAAAAACTGTTTTTT; CDR3: CASSIGGTNEKLFF
V: TRBV12-5; size: NA; D: NA; J: TRBJ1-5; DNA: TGTGCTAGTGGTTTCAAGTGGTCAGTCAATCAGCCCCAGCATTTT; CDR3: CASGFKWSVNQPQHF
V: TRBV11-2; size: NA; D: NA; J: TRBJ1-2; DNA: TGTGCCAGCAGCCGGTCAGGGGCGGATTATGGCTACACCTTC; CDR3: CASSRSGADYGYTF
V: TRBV7-8; size: NA; D: NA; J: TRBJ1-5; DNA: TGTGCCAGCGGCAGGGCTGGGCGTTTGTCCCAGCATTTT; CDR3: CASGRAGRLSQHF
V: TRBV11-3; size: NA; D: TRBD2; J: TRBJ2-3; DNA: TGTGCCAGCAGCTTAGATTCGGTCCGTAGCGGGGGTGATACGCAGTATTTT; CDR3: CASSLDSVRSGGDTQYF
V: TRBV7-3; size: NA; D: TRBD2; J: TRBJ2-1; DNA: TGTGCCAGCAGCTTAGAACCTTGGGCTAGCGGGCTCTCCTACAATGAGCAGTTCTTC; CDR3: CASSLEPWASGLSYNEQFF
V: TRBV15; size: once; D: TRBD1; J: TRBJ1-4; DNA: TGTGCCACCGAATTGGACAGGGGGCATGAAAAACTGTTTTTT; CDR3: CATELDRGHEKLFF
V: TRBV7-8; size: NA; D: NA; J: TRBJ1-6; DNA: TGTGCCAGCAGCTTAGACGGAGTTACAGGGAATTCACCCCTCCACTTT; CDR3: CASSLDGVTGNSPLHF
V: TRBV28; size: once; D: NA; J: TRBJ1-6; DNA: TGTGCCAGCAGTCCCTCGACAGGATTTAATTCACCCCTCCACTTT; CDR3: CASSPSTGFNSPLHF